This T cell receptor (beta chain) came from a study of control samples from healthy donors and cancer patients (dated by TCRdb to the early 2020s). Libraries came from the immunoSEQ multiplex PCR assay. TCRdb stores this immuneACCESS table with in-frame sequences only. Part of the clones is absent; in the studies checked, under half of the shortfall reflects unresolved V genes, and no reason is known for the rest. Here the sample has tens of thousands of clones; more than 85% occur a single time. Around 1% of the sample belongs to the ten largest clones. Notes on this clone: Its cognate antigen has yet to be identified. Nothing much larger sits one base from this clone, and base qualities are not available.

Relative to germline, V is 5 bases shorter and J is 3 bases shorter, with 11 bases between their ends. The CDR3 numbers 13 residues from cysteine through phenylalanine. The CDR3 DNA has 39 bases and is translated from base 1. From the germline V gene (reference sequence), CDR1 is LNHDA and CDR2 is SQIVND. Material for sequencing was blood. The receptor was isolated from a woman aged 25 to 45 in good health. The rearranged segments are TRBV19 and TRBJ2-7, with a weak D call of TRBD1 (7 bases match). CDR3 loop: CASSAGQIYEQYF. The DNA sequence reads TGTGCCAGTAGTGCGGGACAGATCTACGAGCAGTACTTC.